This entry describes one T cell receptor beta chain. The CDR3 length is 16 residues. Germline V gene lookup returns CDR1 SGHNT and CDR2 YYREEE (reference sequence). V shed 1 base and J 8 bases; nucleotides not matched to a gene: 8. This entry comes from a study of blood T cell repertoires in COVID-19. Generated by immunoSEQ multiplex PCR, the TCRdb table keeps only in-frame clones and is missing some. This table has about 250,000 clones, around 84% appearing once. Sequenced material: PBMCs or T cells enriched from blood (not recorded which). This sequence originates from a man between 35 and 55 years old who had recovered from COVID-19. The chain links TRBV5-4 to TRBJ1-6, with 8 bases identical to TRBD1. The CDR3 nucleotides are TGTGCCAGCAGCTTGCAACCACAGGGGGGCGATTCACCCCTCCACTTT. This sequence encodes CASSLQPQGGDSPLHF.